This T cell receptor beta chain emerged from a study of blood T cell repertoires in COVID-19. Study as a whole: The origin of the acute and convalescent COVID-19 samples was the United States, Italy and Spain.

Germline V gene sequence: CDR1 MNHEY, CDR2 SVGAGI. Trimming took 6 bases from V and 1 from J, leaving 13 bases between them. The CDR3 totals 15 residues. Sequenced by immunoSEQ multiplex PCR; TCRdb stores in-frame clones only, minus some. The sample consists of hundreds of thousands of clones, about 80% of them appearing once. The sample consisted of peripheral blood. This sequence was found in a woman of 80 years or more with acute or convalescent COVID-19. This sequence joins TRBV6-5 and TRBJ1-3, with D perhaps matching TRBD1 (6 bases). CDR3 amino acids: CASSRRGASGNTIYF. Here the CDR3 DNA reads TGTGCCAGCAGCCGTCGGGGGGCATCTGGAAACACCATATATTTT.